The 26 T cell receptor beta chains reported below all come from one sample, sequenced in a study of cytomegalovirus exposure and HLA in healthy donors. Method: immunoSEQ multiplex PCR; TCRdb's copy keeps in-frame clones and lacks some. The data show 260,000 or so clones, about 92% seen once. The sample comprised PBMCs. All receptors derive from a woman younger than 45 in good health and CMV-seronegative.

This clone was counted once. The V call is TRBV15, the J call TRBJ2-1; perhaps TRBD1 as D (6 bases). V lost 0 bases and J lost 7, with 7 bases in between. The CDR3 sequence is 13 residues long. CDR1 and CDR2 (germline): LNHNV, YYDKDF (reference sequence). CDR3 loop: CATSREGGNEQFF. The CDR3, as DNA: TGTGCCACCAGCAGAGAAGGGGGAAATGAGCAGTTCTTC.

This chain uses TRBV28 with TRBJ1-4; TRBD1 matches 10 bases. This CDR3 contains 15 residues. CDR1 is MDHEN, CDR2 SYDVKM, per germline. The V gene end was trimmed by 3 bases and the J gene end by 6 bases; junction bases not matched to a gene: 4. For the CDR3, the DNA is TGTGCCAGCAGTTTCCCCGGGACAGGGGATGAAAAACTGTTTTTT. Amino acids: CASSFPGTGDEKLFF.

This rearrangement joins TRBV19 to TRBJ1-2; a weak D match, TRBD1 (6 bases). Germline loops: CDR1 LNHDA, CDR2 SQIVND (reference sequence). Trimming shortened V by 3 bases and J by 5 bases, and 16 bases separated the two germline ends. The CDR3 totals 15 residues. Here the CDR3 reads CASSIETGRRYGYTF. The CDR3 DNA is TGTGCCAGTAGTATTGAAACAGGGAGGAGATATGGCTACACCTTC.

CDR3 DNA sequence: TGTGCCAGCAGTTTGAGGGGGACCCCCTACAATGAGCAGTTCTTC. This gives the protein CASSLRGTPYNEQFF. The chain links TRBV27 to TRBJ2-1, with TRBD1 as a possible D gene (6 bases). Trimming removed 3 bases from V and 2 bases from J, with 11 bases in between. Looked up from germline, CDR1 is MNHEY and CDR2 is SMNVEV (reference sequence). The CDR3 consists of 15 residues.

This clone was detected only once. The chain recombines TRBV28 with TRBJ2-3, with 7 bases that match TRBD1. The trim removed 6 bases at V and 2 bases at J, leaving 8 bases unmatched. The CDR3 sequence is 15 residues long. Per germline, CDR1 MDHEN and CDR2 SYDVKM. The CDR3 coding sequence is TGTGCCAGCAGACGAGGACAGGTCCCCACAGATACGCAGTATTTT. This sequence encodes CASRRGQVPTDTQYF.

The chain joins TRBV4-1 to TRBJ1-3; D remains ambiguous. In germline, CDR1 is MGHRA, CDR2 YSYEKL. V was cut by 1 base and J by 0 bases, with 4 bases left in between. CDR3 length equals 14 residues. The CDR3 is CASSQVTSGNTIYF. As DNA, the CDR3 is TGCGCCAGCAGCCAAGTAACCTCTGGAAACACCATATATTTT.

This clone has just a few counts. The CDR3 sequence is CASSGQGLAGELFF. The CDR3 DNA reads as TGTGCCAGCAGTGGCCAAGGACTAGCCGGGGAGCTGTTTTTT. The J gene is TRBJ2-2, the V gene TRBV2; 7 bases match TRBD2. V trimming: 4 bases; J trimming: 6 bases; junction bases outside the gene matches: 5. Germline V gene lookup returns CDR1 SNHLY and CDR2 FYNNEI. The CDR3 loop spans 14 amino acids.

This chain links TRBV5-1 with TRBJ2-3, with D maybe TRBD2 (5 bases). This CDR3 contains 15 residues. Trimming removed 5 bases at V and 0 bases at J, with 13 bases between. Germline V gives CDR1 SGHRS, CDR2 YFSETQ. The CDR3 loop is CASRNNLASTDTQYF. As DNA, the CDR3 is TGCGCCAGCAGGAACAATCTAGCTAGCACAGATACGCAGTATTTT.

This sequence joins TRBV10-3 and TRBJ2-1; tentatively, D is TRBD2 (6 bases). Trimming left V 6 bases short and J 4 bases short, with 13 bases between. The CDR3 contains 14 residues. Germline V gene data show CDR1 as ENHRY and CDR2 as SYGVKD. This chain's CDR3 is CAIRRDLTYNEQFF. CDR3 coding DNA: TGTGCCATCAGGCGGGACTTAACATACAATGAGCAGTTCTTC.

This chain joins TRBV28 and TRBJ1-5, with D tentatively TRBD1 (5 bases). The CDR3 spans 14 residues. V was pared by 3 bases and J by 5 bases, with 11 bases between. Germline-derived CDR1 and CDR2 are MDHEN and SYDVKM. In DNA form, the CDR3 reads TGTGCCAGCAGTTTTAGAGGGGATCATCAGCCCCAGCATTTT. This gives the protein CASSFRGDHQPQHF. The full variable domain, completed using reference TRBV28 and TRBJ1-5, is DVKVTQSSRYLVKRTGEKVFLECVQDMDHENMFWYRQDPGLGLRLIYFSYDVKMKEKGDIPEGYSVSREKKERFSLILESASTNQTSMYLCASSFRGDHQPQHFGDGTRLSIL.

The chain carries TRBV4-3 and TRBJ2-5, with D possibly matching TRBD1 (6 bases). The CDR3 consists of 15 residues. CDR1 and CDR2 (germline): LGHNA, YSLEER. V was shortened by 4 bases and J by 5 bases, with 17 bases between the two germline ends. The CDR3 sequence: CASSRSVQGPETQYF. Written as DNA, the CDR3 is TGCGCCAGCAGCCGAAGTGTACAGGGTCCTGAGACCCAGTACTTC.

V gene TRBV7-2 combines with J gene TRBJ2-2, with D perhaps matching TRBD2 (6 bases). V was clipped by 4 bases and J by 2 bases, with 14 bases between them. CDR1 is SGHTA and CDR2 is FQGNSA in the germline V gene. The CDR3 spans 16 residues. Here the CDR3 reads CASSSPSGRNTGELFF. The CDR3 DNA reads TGTGCCAGCAGCTCCCCCAGCGGGCGAAACACCGGGGAGCTGTTTTTT.

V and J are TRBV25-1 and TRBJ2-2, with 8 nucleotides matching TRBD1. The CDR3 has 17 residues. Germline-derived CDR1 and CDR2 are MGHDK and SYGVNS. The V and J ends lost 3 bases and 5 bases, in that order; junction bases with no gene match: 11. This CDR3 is CASSDHHGTGGTGELFF. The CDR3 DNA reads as TGTGCCAGCAGTGACCATCACGGGACAGGTGGGACCGGGGAGCTGTTTTTT.

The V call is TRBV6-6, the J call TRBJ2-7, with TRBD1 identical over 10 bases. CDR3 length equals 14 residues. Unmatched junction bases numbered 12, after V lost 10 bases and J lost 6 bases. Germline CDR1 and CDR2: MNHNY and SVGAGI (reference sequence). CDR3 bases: TGTGCCACCTATCGGGGACAGGGGATCCCCGAGCAGTACTTC. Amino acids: CATYRGQGIPEQYF.

CDR3 bases: TGCGCCAGCAGCCAAGTCGCGGGTAGCTCCTACGAGCAGTACTTC. Protein sequence: CASSQVAGSSYEQYF. V gene TRBV4-3 combines with J gene TRBJ2-7, with a weak D call TRBD2 (5 bases). The germline V gene encodes CDR1 LGHNA and CDR2 YSLEER. This CDR3 contains 15 residues. V was clipped by 1 base and J by 0 bases, with 10 bases between them.

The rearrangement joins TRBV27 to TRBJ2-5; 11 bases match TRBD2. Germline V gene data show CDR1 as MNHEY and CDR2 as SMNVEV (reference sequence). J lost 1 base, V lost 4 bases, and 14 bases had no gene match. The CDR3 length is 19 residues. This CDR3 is CASSSIPNILAGGQETQYF. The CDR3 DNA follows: TGTGCCAGCAGTTCAATCCCCAACATCCTAGCGGGGGGCCAAGAGACCCAGTACTTC.

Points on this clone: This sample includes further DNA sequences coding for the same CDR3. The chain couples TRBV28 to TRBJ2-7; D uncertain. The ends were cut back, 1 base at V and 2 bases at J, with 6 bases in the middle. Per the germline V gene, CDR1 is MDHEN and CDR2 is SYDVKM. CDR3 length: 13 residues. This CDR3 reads CASSLSGPYEQYF. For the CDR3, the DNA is TGTGCCAGCAGTTTATCCGGACCCTACGAGCAGTACTTC.

CDR3 region: CASSRLSSGANVLTF. CDR3 DNA: TGTGCCAGCAGCCGACTCAGCTCTGGGGCCAACGTCCTGACTTTC. This chain joins TRBV7-8 and TRBJ2-6, with D unresolved. The CDR3 runs to 15 residues. The ends were cut back, 5 bases at V and 0 bases at J, with 8 bases in the middle. Germline CDR1 SGHVS, CDR2 FQNEAQ.

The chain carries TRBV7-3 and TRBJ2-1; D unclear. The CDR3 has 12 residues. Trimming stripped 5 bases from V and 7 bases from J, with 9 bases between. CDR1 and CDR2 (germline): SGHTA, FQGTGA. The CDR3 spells CASSLYGNEQFF. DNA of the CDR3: TGTGCCAGCAGCCTGTACGGGAATGAGCAGTTCTTC.

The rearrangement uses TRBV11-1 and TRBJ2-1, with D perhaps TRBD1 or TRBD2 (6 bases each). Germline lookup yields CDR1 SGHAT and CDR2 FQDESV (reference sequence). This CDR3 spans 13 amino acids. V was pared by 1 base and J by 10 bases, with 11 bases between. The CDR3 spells CASSLGGAGEQFF. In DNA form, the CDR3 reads TGTGCCAGCAGCTTAGGGGGGGCAGGGGAGCAGTTCTTC.

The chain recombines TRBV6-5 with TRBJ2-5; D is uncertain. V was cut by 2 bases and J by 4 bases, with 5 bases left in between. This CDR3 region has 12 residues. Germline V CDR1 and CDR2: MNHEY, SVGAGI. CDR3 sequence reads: CASSYTGETQYF. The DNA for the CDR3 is TGTGCCAGCAGTTACACGGGAGAGACCCAGTACTTC.

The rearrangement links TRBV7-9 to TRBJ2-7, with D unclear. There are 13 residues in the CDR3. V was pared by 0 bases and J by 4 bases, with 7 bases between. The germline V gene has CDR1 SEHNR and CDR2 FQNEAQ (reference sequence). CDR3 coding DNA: TGTGCCAGCAGCTTAGCAGAGAAATACGAGCAGTACTTC. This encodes CASSLAEKYEQYF.

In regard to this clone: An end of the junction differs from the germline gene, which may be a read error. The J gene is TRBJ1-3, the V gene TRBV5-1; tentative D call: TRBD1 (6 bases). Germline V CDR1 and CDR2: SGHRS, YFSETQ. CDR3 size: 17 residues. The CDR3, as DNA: TGCACCAGCAGCTTGACTATAGGGACAACCTCTGGAAACACCATATATTTT. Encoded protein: CTSSLTIGTTSGNTIYF. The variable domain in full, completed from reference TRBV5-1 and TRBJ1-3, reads KAGVTQTPRYLIKTRGQQVTLSCSPISGHRSVSWYQQTPGQGLQFLFEYFSETQRNKGNFPGRFSGRQFSNSRSEMNVSTLELGDSALYLCTSSLTIGTTSGNTIYFGEGSWLTVV.

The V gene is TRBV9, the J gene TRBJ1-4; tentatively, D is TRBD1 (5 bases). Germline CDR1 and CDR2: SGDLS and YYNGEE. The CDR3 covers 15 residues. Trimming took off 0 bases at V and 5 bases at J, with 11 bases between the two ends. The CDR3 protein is CASSVDSGGNEKLFF. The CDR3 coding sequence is TGTGCCAGCAGCGTAGATTCCGGGGGAAATGAAAAACTGTTTTTT.

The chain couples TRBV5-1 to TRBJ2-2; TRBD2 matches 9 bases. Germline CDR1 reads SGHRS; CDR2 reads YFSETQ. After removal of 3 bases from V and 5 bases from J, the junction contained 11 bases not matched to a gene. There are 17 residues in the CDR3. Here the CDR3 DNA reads TGCGCCAGCAGCTGGCCCCAACTTAGCGGGAGTACCGGGGAGCTGTTTTTT. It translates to CASSWPQLSGSTGELFF.

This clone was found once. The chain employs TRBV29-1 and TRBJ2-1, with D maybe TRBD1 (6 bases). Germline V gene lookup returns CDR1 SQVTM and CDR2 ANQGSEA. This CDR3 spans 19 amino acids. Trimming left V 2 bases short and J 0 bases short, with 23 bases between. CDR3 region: CSVEMVGDTQRSSYNEQFF. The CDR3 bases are TGCAGCGTTGAAATGGTAGGGGACACTCAACGGAGCTCCTACAATGAGCAGTTCTTC.